This T cell receptor (beta chain) was profiled in a study of OX40 agonist ivuxolimab in advanced cancers. Study-level background: Males comprised 82.7% of the group, whose mean age was approximately 61 years (range 23 to 79). A history of anti-PD-1, anti-PD-L1 or anti-CTLA-4 therapy was acceptable, and 40% to 45% had some.

The assay was immunoSEQ multiplex PCR, and TCRdb's table has in-frame clones only and misses some. The table includes about 49,000 clones, approximately 84% detected once. Germline CDR1 is MNHEY and CDR2 is SVGAGI. V was shortened by 7 bases and J by 4 bases, with 13 bases between the two germline ends. CDR3 length: 13 residues. The chain recombines TRBV6-5 with TRBJ1-1; a possible D gene is TRBD1 (6 bases). The sequences come from CD4+ or CD8+ T cells sorted from blood, collected in a trial of the OX40 agonist ivuxolimab. This clonotype was sampled from an adult with an advanced solid tumor such as melanoma, head and neck, liver or kidney cancer. CDR3 DNA: TGTGCCAGCAAGGTCAGGGGAGGCACTGAAGCTTTCTTT. Its protein product is CASKVRGGTEAFF.